This T cell receptor (beta chain) was sequenced in a study of T cells in Graves' hyperthyroidism and ophthalmopathy. Points from the study as a whole: Ophthalmopathy was separated from stable hyperthyroidism by a 13 V-J model.

RNA transcripts were the template for amplifying TCR beta CDR3 regions. Using the HTBI primer set, a first-round RT-PCR was run on the TCR CDR3. TCRdb redid the calling of the multiplex PCR reads with MiXCR, one entry per CDR3 protein. The sample lists 300,000 to 450,000 distinct CDR3 sequences, about 15% seen once, with roughly a quarter in the top ten. Losses at the gene ends were 4 bases for V and 3 bases for J; bases not matched to a gene: 6. Germline CDR1 SGHDT, CDR2 YYEEEE. There are 16 residues in the CDR3. The diagnoses drew upon clinical symptoms, serum thyroxine and TRAb, thyroid ultrasound and orbital computed tomography. First hyperthyroidism diagnosis is when the blood sample was obtained, before any ophthalmopathy symptoms. Source material for PBMCs was 10 ml fresh peripheral blood. Ten or more counts support this clonotype. Its antigen is unidentified.

The gene calls are TRBV5-6 and TRBJ2-2, with 10 positions matching TRBD1. The specimen sequenced was blood. This clonotype originated in a woman aged 18-35 years with Graves' hyperthyroidism that later progressed to Graves' ophthalmopathy. Here the CDR3 reads CASSVDRGPDTGELFF. DNA for the CDR3: TGTGCCAGCAGCGTTGACAGGGGGCCTGACACCGGGGAGCTGTTTTTT. Together with reference TRBV5-6 and TRBJ2-2, the CDR3 gives the full variable domain: DAGVTQSPTHLIKTRGQQVTLRCSPKSGHDTVSWYQQALGQGPQFIFQYYEEEERQRGNFPDRFSGHQFPNYSSELNVNALLLGDSALYLCASSVDRGPDTGELFFGEGSRLTVL.